Listed below are T cell receptor beta chains from one sample, sequenced in a study of Graves' ophthalmopathy and Graves' hyperthyroidism. TCRdb fed the multiplex PCR reads into MiXCR, producing one record per CDR3 protein. The table shows over a million distinct CDR3 sequences, with 36% occurring only once. The sequenced sample consisted of peripheral blood or thyroid tissue (not recorded which). These receptors all stem from an adult man with Graves' hyperthyroidism. Each CDR3 is given with its conserved first and last residue. Fields, in order: CDR3 length, D gene, J gene, V gene, clone size, CDR3 protein, CDR3 DNA. D genes are given only for firm matches. Size values are once, few and many counts, or a class for expanded clones, and some rows have none.

15	TRBD1	TRBJ1-3	TRBV6-5	few	CASSLGTGDRNTIYF	TGTGCCAGCAGCCTCGGGACAGGGGACAGAAACACCATATATTTT
16	-	TRBJ1-5	TRBV25-1	-	CASSANGTPLNEPQHF	TGTGCCAGCAGCGCAAACGGGACACCTCTCAACGAGCCCCAGCATTTT
19	TRBD2	TRBJ2-5	TRBV4-3	few	CASSQDRGSPSGAQETQYF	TGCGCCAGCAGCCAAGATAGGGGATCCCCTAGCGGGGCCCAAGAGACCCAGTACTTC
12	-	TRBJ2-2	TRBV2	-	CASIQGYGELFF	TGTGCCAGCATCCAGGGGTACGGGGAGCTGTTTTTT
15	-	TRBJ2-7	TRBV3-1	-	CASSQVYQANYEQYF	TGTGCCAGCAGCCAAGTTTACCAGGCTAACTACGAGCAGTACTTC
16	TRBD1	TRBJ2-5	TRBV3-1	-	CASSQSPGQGQETQYF	TGTGCCAGCAGCCAATCGCCGGGACAGGGTCAAGAGACCCAGTACTTC
12	-	TRBJ1-1	TRBV5-6	-	CASSRRNTAAFF	TGTGCCAGCAGCCGTAGGAACACTGCAGCTTTCTTT
13	TRBD1	TRBJ2-7	TRBV7-2	-	CAIDRDRVNEQYF	TGTGCGATCGACCGGGACAGGGTAAACGAGCAGTACTTC
14	-	TRBJ2-5	TRBV10-3	-	CASSSWGEEETQYF	TGTGCCAGCAGCTCCTGGGGGGAGGAGGAGACCCAGTACTTC
14	-	TRBJ2-2	TRBV29-1	-	CSVERQSNTGELFF	TGCAGCGTAGAAAGACAGTCGAACACTGGGGAGCTGTTTTTT
14	TRBD2	TRBJ2-5	TRBV30	few	CAWSVGAGEETQYF	TGTGCCTGGAGTGTTGGGGCGGGGGAGGAGACCCAGTACTTC
12	-	TRBJ1-2	TRBV3-1	many	CASSQGQYGYTF	TGTGCCAGCAGCCAAGGTCAATATGGCTACACCTTC
16	TRBD2	TRBJ2-5	TRBV9	many	CASSPGTSGIYGTQYF	TGTGCCAGCAGCCCGGGGACTAGCGGAATCTATGGGACCCAGTACTTC
12	-	TRBJ1-2	TRBV29-1	-	CSLHRRSYGYTF	TGCAGCTTACACCGGAGGAGCTATGGCTACACCTTC
14	-	TRBJ1-5	TRBV7-2	-	CASSLGQQFRPQHF	TGTGCCAGCAGCTTAGGACAGCAGTTTCGGCCCCAGCATTTT
12	-	TRBJ1-5	TRBV7-9	many	CASSAGGQPQHF	TGTGCCAGCAGTGCGGGAGGGCAGCCCCAGCATTTT
16	-	TRBJ2-2	TRBV4-3	-	CASSQVTGVTVGELFF	TGCGCCAGCAGCCAAGTGACGGGAGTGACGGTCGGGGAGCTGTTTTTT
14	TRBD1	TRBJ1-1	TRBV19	many	CACMGTGVGTEAFF	TGTGCCTGTATGGGCACAGGGGTGGGCACTGAAGCTTTCTTT
14	-	TRBJ2-2	TRBV7-3	many	CASSFSGNTGELFF	TGTGCCAGCAGTTTTAGCGGGAACACCGGGGAGCTGTTTTTT
13	-	TRBJ1-2	TRBV24-1	many	CATSTDTHYGYTF	TGTGCCACCAGTACCGACACCCACTATGGCTACACCTTC
14	TRBD1	TRBJ2-7	TRBV7-9	many	CASSLAWDSYEQYF	TGTGCCAGCAGCTTAGCCTGGGACAGCTACGAGCAGTACTTC
18	-	TRBJ2-2	TRBV7-2	many	CASSAPRGLAELTGELFF	TGTGCCAGCAGCGCCCCTAGGGGGCTAGCGGAACTCACCGGGGAGCTGTTTTTT
14	-	TRBJ1-5	TRBV6-6	-	CASSEAGFNQPQHF	TGTGCCAGCAGTGAGGCGGGGTTCAATCAGCCCCAACATTTT
13	-	TRBJ2-1	TRBV7-9	-	CASRPWGSGEQFF	TGTGCCAGCAGGCCGTGGGGGAGCGGTGAGCAGTTCTTC
13	-	TRBJ2-1	TRBV11-2	-	CASSLVLYNEQFF	TGTGCCAGCAGCTTAGTACTCTACAATGAGCAGTTCTTC
13	-	TRBJ2-7	TRBV9	-	CASSVESRGEQYF	TGTGCCAGCAGCGTAGAATCCCGGGGGGAGCAGTACTTC
14	-	TRBJ2-7	TRBV4-3	-	CASSQAVGVYEQYF	TGCGCCAGCAGCCAAGCGGTAGGGGTCTACGAGCAGTACTTC
14	-	TRBJ2-2	TRBV18	few	CASSPPTKSGELFF	TGTGCCAGCTCACCACCGACGAAGTCCGGGGAGCTGTTTTTT